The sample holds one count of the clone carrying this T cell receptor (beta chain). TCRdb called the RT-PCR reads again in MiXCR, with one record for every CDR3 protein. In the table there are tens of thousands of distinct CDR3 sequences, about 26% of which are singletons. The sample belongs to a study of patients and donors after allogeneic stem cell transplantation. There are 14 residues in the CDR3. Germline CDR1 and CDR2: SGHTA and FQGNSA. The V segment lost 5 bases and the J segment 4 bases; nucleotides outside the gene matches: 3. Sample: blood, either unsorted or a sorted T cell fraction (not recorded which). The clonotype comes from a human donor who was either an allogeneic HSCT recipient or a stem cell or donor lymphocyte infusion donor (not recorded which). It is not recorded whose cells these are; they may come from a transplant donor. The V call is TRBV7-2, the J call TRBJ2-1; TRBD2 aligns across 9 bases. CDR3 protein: CASSISGRYNEQFF. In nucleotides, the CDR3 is TGTGCCAGCAGCATTAGCGGGAGATACAATGAGCAGTTCTTC.